Listed below are T cell receptor beta chains from one sample, sequenced in a study of blood T cell repertoires in COVID-19. TCRdb's copy holds only in-frame clones and misses some; the assay was immunoSEQ multiplex PCR. The data hold under 450,000 clones, with 75% to 90% observed a single time. Sequencing was done on a sample of PBMCs or T cells enriched from blood (not recorded which). These receptor sequences come from a woman in her forties or fifties who had recovered from COVID-19. Both conserved end residues are part of each CDR3. Fields, in order: J gene, V gene, clone size, D gene, CDR3 DNA, CDR3 protein. D genes are given only for firm matches. Some rows have no size entry. The others give once, few or many, or a class for an expanded clone.

TRBJ1-1 | TRBV25-1 | . | . | TGTGCCAGCAGTGACTCCAGTGGCTCTGCTTTCTTT | CASSDSSGSAFF
TRBJ1-6 | TRBV30 | few | . | TGTGCCTGGTCCAGGGACTCACGTCTACAAGACCTCCACTTT | CAWSRDSRLQDLHF
TRBJ1-3 | TRBV19 | . | . | TGTGCCAGTAGTATAGGGGCTGATGGAAACACCATATATTTT | CASSIGADGNTIYF
TRBJ1-1 | TRBV5-4 | . | . | TGTGCCAGCAGCAATCAGGGTGAAGCTTTCTTT | CASSNQGEAFF
TRBJ1-1 | TRBV27 | once | . | TGTGCCAGCAGTTACGGGATCAGGGGAACTGAAGCTTTCTTT | CASSYGIRGTEAFF
TRBJ1-1 | TRBV6-2/TRBV6-3 | . | . | TGTGCCAGCAGTTACCCCCCGAGGGTTGAAGCTTTCTTT | CASSYPPRVEAFF
TRBJ2-7 | TRBV5-1 | . | . | TGCGCCAGCAGCTTGGCATGGACAGCCACCTACGAGCAGTACTTC | CASSLAWTATYEQYF
TRBJ1-6 | TRBV19 | . | . | TGTGCCAGTAGGCCCCCGGGTATTGGGGGGAATTCACCCCTCCACTTT | CASRPPGIGGNSPLHF
TRBJ1-1 | TRBV7-3 | . | . | TGTGCCAGCAGCTTGACTGGGGCTACTGAAGCTTTCTTT | CASSLTGATEAFF
TRBJ1-1 | TRBV6-5 | . | TRBD1 | TGTGCCAGCAGCCCCGTCTGGACAGGGGACACTGAAGCTTTCTTT | CASSPVWTGDTEAFF
TRBJ1-4 | TRBV7-6 | once | TRBD1 | TGTGCCAGCAGCCTGGGACAGCTGAATGAAAAACTGTTTTTT | CASSLGQLNEKLFF
TRBJ2-7 | TRBV4-1 | . | . | TGCGCCAGCAGCCAAGATATTCGAGTCTACGAGCAGTACTTC | CASSQDIRVYEQYF
TRBJ2-2 | TRBV19 | . | TRBD1 | TGTGCCAGTAGTCGGCGTCCCGGGACAGGGATGAACACCGGGGAGCTGTTTTTT | CASSRRPGTGMNTGELFF
TRBJ1-2 | TRBV18 | . | TRBD1 | TGTGCCAGCTCACCGACCGCGGGACAGTGGAACTATGGCTACACCTTC | CASSPTAGQWNYGYTF
TRBJ1-2 | TRBV19 | few | . | TGTGCCAGTAGTATATCCACAGGGAGATCGGGTTTCGGGAGCTACACCTTC | CASSISTGRSGFGSYTF
TRBJ1-4 | TRBV18 | . | . | TGTGCCAGCTCACCTCGGGTCACTAATGAAAAACTGTTTTTT | CASSPRVTNEKLFF
TRBJ2-7 | TRBV19 | . | TRBD1 | TGTGCCAGTAGCGACAGGGGGAGGGAGCAGTACTTC | CASSDRGREQYF
TRBJ1-3 | TRBV10-3 | . | . | TGTGCCATCAGTGAGGGACAGGGAAACACCATATATTTT | CAISEGQGNTIYF
TRBJ1-1 | TRBV6-6 | once | . | TGTGCCAGCAGCTCCCCTCTGAATACAGGGAACACTGAAGCTTTCTTT | CASSSPLNTGNTEAFF
TRBJ2-7 | TRBV10-3 | . | TRBD2 | TGTGCCATCAGTGTATCTAGCGGTCCAAGCTCCTACGAGCAGTACTTC | CAISVSSGPSSYEQYF
TRBJ1-4 | TRBV6-5 | . | TRBD1 | TGTGCCAGCAGACACAGGGGGCAGGGTAATGAAAAACTGTTTTTT | CASRHRGQGNEKLFF
TRBJ2-5 | TRBV18 | . | TRBD2 | TGTGCCAGCTCGCATACTAGCGGGGGTGGAGAGACCCAGTACTTC | CASSHTSGGGETQYF
TRBJ2-1 | TRBV19 | . | . | TGTGCCAGTAGTATAACCAGAACCGTTCAAAATGAGCAGTTCTTC | CASSITRTVQNEQFF
TRBJ1-3 | TRBV15 | . | TRBD1 | TGTGCCACCAGCAGAGCTCAGGGGGTTGGAAACACCATATATTTT | CATSRAQGVGNTIYF
TRBJ1-2 | TRBV5-1 | . | . | TGCGCCAGCAGCAACAGAGTTAAGGATGGCTACACCTTC | CASSNRVKDGYTF
TRBJ2-3 | TRBV2 | once | . | TGTGCCAGTCCTCGGGACTTTGGGTCAAGCGATACGCAGTATTTT | CASPRDFGSSDTQYF
TRBJ1-6 | TRBV6-6 | once | . | TGTGCCAGCAGTTATGTATTTGATTCACCCCTCCACTTT | CASSYVFDSPLHF
TRBJ2-1 | TRBV30 | . | TRBD2 | TGTGCCTGGAGTGGGACTAGCGGGGGGTCTGAGCAGTTCTTC | CAWSGTSGGSEQFF
TRBJ2-3 | TRBV11-2 | . | . | TGTGCCAGCAGCTTAGATCGGGATACGCAGTATTTT | CASSLDRDTQYF
TRBJ1-1 | TRBV2 | . | . | TGTGCCAGCGGTCCTGATAGGGGAAACACTGAAGCTTTCTTT | CASGPDRGNTEAFF
TRBJ2-3 | TRBV7-3 | . | . | TGTGCCAGCAGCTTAACTTTCCAAAGCACAGATACGCAGTATTTT | CASSLTFQSTDTQYF
TRBJ1-4 | TRBV5-1 | few | . | TGCGCCAGCAGCTTGGCACCAGCAACTAATGAAAAACTGTTTTTT | CASSLAPATNEKLFF
TRBJ2-7 | TRBV7-9 | few | . | TGTGCCAGCAGCCAGGACTACGAGCAGTACTTC | CASSQDYEQYF
TRBJ1-2 | TRBV12-3/TRBV12-4 | . | . | TGTGCCAGCAGTCAGGGGTATGGCTACACCTTC | CASSQGYGYTF
TRBJ2-1 | TRBV4-2 | . | . | TGTGCCAGCAGCCCCCAAACCCCAGCGGCCCCGACTGAGCAGTTCTTC | CASSPQTPAAPTEQFF
TRBJ1-2 | TRBV29-1 | few | . | TGCAGCGTTGAAGTTCTAGGGGGCTATGGCTACACCTTC | CSVEVLGGYGYTF
TRBJ1-2 | TRBV4-3 | . | . | TGCGCCAGCAGCCAAAGCCTCCTACAGGTTCTCTATGGCTACACCTTC | CASSQSLLQVLYGYTF
TRBJ2-3 | TRBV6-2/TRBV6-3 | few | . | TGTGCCAGCAGTTACTCTGCTTGGACAGAACCTAGCACAGATACGCAGTATTTT | CASSYSAWTEPSTDTQYF
TRBJ2-7 | TRBV30 | . | . | TGTGCCTGGAGTGTACTCTCTTACGAGCAGTACTTC | CAWSVLSYEQYF
TRBJ2-1 | TRBV7-3 | . | TRBD2 | TGTGCCAGCAGCGCACCGGGACTAGCGGAGCGCAATGAGCAGTTCTTC | CASSAPGLAERNEQFF
TRBJ2-1 | TRBV24-1 | . | . | TGTGCCACCAGTGATTCAACTAGAACTCGGCAGTTCTTC | CATSDSTRTRQFF
TRBJ2-1 | TRBV18 | . | TRBD2 | TGTGCCAGCTCACCAGGATCGGGACTAGGTGACAATGAGCAGTTCTTC | CASSPGSGLGDNEQFF
TRBJ1-5 | TRBV19 | . | TRBD1 | TGTGCCAGTAGCCCCCTCCCAGGGGGTAATCAGCCCCAGCATTTT | CASSPLPGGNQPQHF
TRBJ2-5 | TRBV6-6 | . | TRBD1 | TGTGCCAGCAGTCTCTTCACAGGGGGCAGGATGGTGGAAGAGACCCAGTACTTC | CASSLFTGGRMVEETQYF
TRBJ2-3 | TRBV11-1 | once | TRBD1 | TGTGCCAGCAGCCCCCAGGGGGCGCGGGGCACAGATACGCAGTATTTT | CASSPQGARGTDTQYF
TRBJ1-2 | TRBV6-5 | . | TRBD1 | TGTGCCAGCAGTCCCACCGGGACAGACTTCTATGGCTACACCTTC | CASSPTGTDFYGYTF
TRBJ2-3 | TRBV7-9 | . | . | TGTGCCAGCAGCTTATATGGGTCTAGCGGCACAGATACGCAGTATTTT | CASSLYGSSGTDTQYF
TRBJ1-4 | TRBV4-2 | . | TRBD1 | TGTGCCAGCAGCCAAGGGGACAGGGGTCAAGGGAATGAAAAACTGTTTTTT | CASSQGDRGQGNEKLFF
TRBJ2-3 | TRBV5-6 | . | . | TGTGCCAGCAGCTCAACCCAGGGGGGCCTACTCACAGATACGCAGTATTTT | CASSSTQGGLLTDTQYF
TRBJ1-6 | TRBV27 | once | TRBD1 | TGTGCCAGCAGTAAAACGGGACAGTCAGGGGTGCCCCTCCACTTT | CASSKTGQSGVPLHF
TRBJ1-4 | TRBV2 | . | . | TGTGCCAGCAGTACCACGGGGGGTGAGGGTAATGAAAAACTGTTTTTT | CASSTTGGEGNEKLFF
TRBJ2-7 | TRBV5-6 | . | TRBD1 | TGTGCCAGCAGCCCGAGGGGACAGCTACCCTCCTACGAGCAGTACTTC | CASSPRGQLPSYEQYF
TRBJ1-2 | TRBV29-1 | . | . | TGCAGCGTTGATAGGGGGATCTTC | CSVDRGIF